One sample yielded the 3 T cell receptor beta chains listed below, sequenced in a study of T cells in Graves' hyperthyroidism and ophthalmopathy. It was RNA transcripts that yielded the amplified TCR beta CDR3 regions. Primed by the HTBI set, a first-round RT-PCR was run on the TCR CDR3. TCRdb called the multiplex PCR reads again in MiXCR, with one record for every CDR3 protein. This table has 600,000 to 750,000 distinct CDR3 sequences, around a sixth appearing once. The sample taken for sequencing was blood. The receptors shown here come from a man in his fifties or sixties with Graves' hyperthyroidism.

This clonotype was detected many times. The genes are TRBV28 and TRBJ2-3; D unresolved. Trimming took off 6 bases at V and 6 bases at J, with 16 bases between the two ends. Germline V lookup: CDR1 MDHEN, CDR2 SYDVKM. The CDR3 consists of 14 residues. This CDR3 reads CASRGRLTGDTQYF. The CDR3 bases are TGTGCCAGCAGGGGCAGGCTCACCGGGGATACGCAGTATTTT.

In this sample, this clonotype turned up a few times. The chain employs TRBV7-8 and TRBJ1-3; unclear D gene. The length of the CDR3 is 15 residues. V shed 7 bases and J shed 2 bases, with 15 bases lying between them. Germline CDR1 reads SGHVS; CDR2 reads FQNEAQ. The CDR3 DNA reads TGTGCCAGCACCCAATCCGGGAGCGCTGGAAACACCATATATTTT. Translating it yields CASTQSGSAGNTIYF.

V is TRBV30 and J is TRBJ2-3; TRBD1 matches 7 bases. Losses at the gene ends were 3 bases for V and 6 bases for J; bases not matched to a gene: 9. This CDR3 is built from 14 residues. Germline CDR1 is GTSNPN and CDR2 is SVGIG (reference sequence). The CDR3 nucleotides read TGTGCCTGGAGGTCGAGACAGGGTGGGGATACGCAGTATTTT. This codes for CAWRSRQGGDTQYF.